This TCR beta chain was sequenced for a study of blood T cell repertoires in COVID-19. The CDR3 extends over 15 amino acids. CDR1 is MNHEY and CDR2 is SVGAGI in the germline V gene. The V gene lost 5 bases and the J gene lost 0 bases, with 13 bases spanning the gap. Authors' methods: Using reference gene primer amplification, nucleated cell counts were estimated. The assay was immunoSEQ multiplex PCR, and TCRdb's table has in-frame clones only and misses some. V and J calls and clone size are those listed in that table; D and trimming were worked out from the DNA. This table has roughly 230,000 clones, roughly 80% appearing once.

The clonotype was recovered from a woman aged 45-59 years with acute or convalescent COVID-19. Sequenced: peripheral blood. The gene calls are TRBV6-5 and TRBJ1-1, with TRBD1 as a possible D gene (6 bases). The CDR3 here is CASSQGRRVNTEAFF. The CDR3 region has the DNA TGTGCCAGCAGTCAGGGGAGAAGGGTGAACACTGAAGCTTTCTTT.